This is a list of T cell receptor beta chains from one sample in a study of lymphopenia after photon versus proton radiotherapy. Sequenced by immunoSEQ multiplex PCR; TCRdb stores in-frame clones only, minus some. The table shows about 8,300 clones, with 80% to 90% occurring only once. The material sequenced was peripheral blood, taken from a patient treated with photon-based radiotherapy. These receptors were obtained from an elderly man with cholangiocarcinoma. Each CDR3 is given without its conserved first and last residue. D genes are given only for firm matches. A clone size is listed for some rows: how often the clone was seen (once, few, many), or a class if it is expanded.

J gene | D gene | clone size | V gene | CDR3 protein
TRBJ1-2 | . | . | TRBV5-1 | ASSPAGPNYGYT
TRBJ2-3 | . | . | TRBV5-1 | ASSLPLQGLTDTQY
TRBJ1-2 | . | . | TRBV7-9 | ASSGRTVGYT
TRBJ1-1 | . | . | TRBV7-9 | ASSPSSHNTEAF
TRBJ2-6 | . | . | TRBV5-1 | ASSLEGALSGANVLT
TRBJ2-2 | TRBD1 | few | TRBV18 | ASSPWDRETGELF
TRBJ1-4 | . | . | TRBV6-1 | ASSRGDATNEKLF
TRBJ1-5 | . | few | TRBV6-1 | ASTSQSNQPQH
TRBJ1-2 | . | . | TRBV27 | ASSFQGFYGYT
TRBJ2-5 | . | . | TRBV9 | ASSAGDYQETQY
TRBJ1-1 | . | . | TRBV6-6 | ASRQLYGTEAF
TRBJ2-7 | . | . | TRBV4-1 | ASSHTFGIPYEQY
TRBJ2-5 | . | . | TRBV5-1 | ASSLEGARETQY
TRBJ2-7 | TRBD2 | . | TRBV18 | ASSANWGGYEQY
TRBJ1-4 | . | . | TRBV6-6 | AAAVGGKGEKLF